These 20 T cell receptor beta chains share one sample of origin, sequenced in a study of cytomegalovirus exposure and HLA in healthy donors. The PCR had 60 Vbeta and 13 Jbeta primers. TCRdb keeps only in-frame clones here, not all; method: immunoSEQ multiplex PCR. The table lists fewer than 140,000 clones, 65% to 90% of them singletons. Sequencing was carried out using PBMCs. The receptors were gathered from a man over 45 in good health and CMV-seronegative.

The chain recombines TRBV28 with TRBJ1-2; D unresolved. The CDR3 extends over 13 amino acids. Germline V CDR1 and CDR2: MDHEN, SYDVKM. Trimming stripped 5 bases from V and 4 bases from J, with 11 bases between. In nucleotides, the CDR3 is TGTGCCAGCAGTGCTACAGAGCCCTATGGCTACACCTTC. It yields the protein CASSATEPYGYTF.

The rearrangement links TRBV28 to TRBJ2-2; 7 nucleotides line up with TRBD1. CDR3 length: 14 residues. CDR1 and CDR2 (germline): MDHEN, SYDVKM. V was pared by 5 bases and J by 5 bases, with 5 bases of the junction left unmatched. This chain's CDR3 is CASSPDRVTGELFF. CDR3 DNA sequence: TGTGCCAGCAGTCCCGACAGGGTAACCGGGGAGCTGTTTTTT.

V and J are TRBV5-1 and TRBJ1-6; D is unclear. The CDR3 length is 15 residues. Germline V lookup: CDR1 SGHRS, CDR2 YFSETQ. Trimming took off 2 bases at V and 2 bases at J, with 8 bases between the two ends. The CDR3 sequence is CASSFGVPYNSPLHF. The CDR3 DNA reads TGCGCCAGCAGCTTCGGGGTACCCTATAATTCACCCCTCCACTTT.

V is TRBV6-1 and J is TRBJ1-1; TRBD1 agrees at 7 bases. Germline trimming cut 3 bases from V and 1 base from J; bases unmatched to any gene: 2. This CDR3 spans 14 amino acids. The V gene's germline CDR1 is MNHNS and CDR2 SASEGT. As DNA, the CDR3 is TGTGCCAGCAGTGACGACAGGGCGAACACTGAAGCTTTCTTT. Residues: CASSDDRANTEAFF.

This chain joins TRBV7-8 and TRBJ1-5; TRBD1 matches at 12 bases. Germline loops: CDR1 SGHVS, CDR2 FQNEAQ. The CDR3 totals 17 residues. V was clipped by 0 bases and J by 7 bases; unmatched bases: 7. CDR3 sequence: CASSLAPGQGAGQPQHF. The CDR3 DNA reads as TGTGCCAGCAGCTTAGCCCCGGGACAGGGGGCTGGGCAGCCCCAGCATTTT.

This clone was found once. This chain uses TRBV27 with TRBJ1-2; D is ambiguous. The germline V gene has CDR1 MNHEY and CDR2 SMNVEV (reference sequence). Trimming pared 5 bases from V and 4 bases from J, leaving 17 bases between. There are 15 residues in the CDR3. The CDR3 DNA is TGTGCCAGCAGTAGCGGTACTGGGGAGGTCTATGGCTACACCTTC. Its protein product is CASSSGTGEVYGYTF.

This clone came up once. The chain has TRBV2 and TRBJ2-3; maybe TRBD2 (5 bases). The V and J ends lost 1 base and 7 bases respectively, with 12 bases between them. Per germline, CDR1 SNHLY and CDR2 FYNNEI. This CDR3 contains 14 residues. Here the CDR3 DNA reads TGTGCCAGCAGTGAAGGAGCGGCTCTCAATACGCAGTATTTT. Translation gives CASSEGAALNTQYF. Drawing the rest from reference TRBV2 and TRBJ2-3, the complete variable domain is EPEVTQTPSHQVTQMGQEVILRCVPISNHLYFYWYRQILGQKVEFLVSFYNNEISEKSEIFDDQFSVERPDGSNFTLKIRSTKLEDSAMYFCASSEGAALNTQYFGPGTRLTVL.

The chain combines TRBV28 with TRBJ2-3, with 7 nucleotides matching TRBD2. The ends lost 5 bases at V and 1 base at J; junction bases unmatched: 6. Germline CDR1 is MDHEN and CDR2 is SYDVKM. The length of the CDR3 is 15 residues. The CDR3 is CASSGPSGGTDTQYF. CDR3 DNA: TGTGCCAGCAGTGGCCCTAGCGGAGGCACAGATACGCAGTATTTT.

The rearrangement links TRBV19 to TRBJ1-1; maybe TRBD1 (6 bases). CDR3 length: 15 amino acids. Germline CDR1 reads LNHDA; CDR2 reads SQIVND (reference sequence). Trimming stripped 3 bases from V and 1 base from J, with 12 bases between. The CDR3 DNA sequence: TGTGCCAGTAGTATGCGACTGGACAGGAACACTGAAGCTTTCTTT. Protein sequence: CASSMRLDRNTEAFF.

This clone was seen a few times. The rearrangement links TRBV13 to TRBJ2-3; 8 bases fit TRBD2. There are 12 residues in the CDR3. Per germline, CDR1 PRHDT and CDR2 FYEKMQ (reference sequence). J gave up 7 bases and V 5 bases, and 2 bases lay outside the gene matches. CDR3 coding DNA: TGTGCCAGCAGCACGGGGGGGCATACGCAGTATTTT. Translation gives CASSTGGHTQYF.

This clone was seen a handful of times. This chain links TRBV7-3 with TRBJ1-1; D gene uncertain. Per germline, CDR1 SGHTA and CDR2 FQGTGA. Trimming removed 5 bases at V and 3 bases at J, with 10 bases between. The CDR3 length is 13 residues. The CDR3 reads CASSRRRDTEAFF. In DNA form, the CDR3 reads TGTGCCAGCAGCCGTCGGCGGGACACTGAAGCTTTCTTT.

V gene TRBV15 combines with J gene TRBJ1-1, with TRBD1 matching 8 bases. Germline lookup yields CDR1 LNHNV and CDR2 YYDKDF (reference sequence). V was pared by 2 bases and J by 6 bases, with 23 bases of the junction left unmatched. This CDR3 region has 20 residues. This CDR3 reads CATSRPPPGGIFQVGSEAFF. The CDR3 nucleotides read TGTGCCACCAGCAGACCCCCCCCAGGGGGCATTTTTCAGGTCGGATCTGAAGCTTTCTTT.

This clone appeared a few times. This rearrangement joins TRBV7-8 to TRBJ2-3; 10 bases align to TRBD2. Germline trimming cut 2 bases from V and 0 bases from J; bases unmatched to any gene: 5. CDR1 and CDR2 (germline): SGHVS, FQNEAQ. The length of the CDR3 is 17 residues. CDR3 in amino acids: CASSLPLAGPSTDTQYF. In nucleotides, the CDR3 is TGTGCCAGCAGCTTACCACTAGCGGGGCCTAGCACAGATACGCAGTATTTT.

The chain uses TRBV6-6 and TRBJ1-2, with a weak D call TRBD1 (6 bases). Trimming left V 9 bases short and J 8 bases short, with 16 bases between. Germline V gives CDR1 MNHNY, CDR2 SVGAGI (reference sequence). The CDR3 is 12 amino acids. As DNA, the CDR3 is TGTGCCAGTAGAGTGGGGGCGGAAGGCTACACCTTC. The encoded protein is CASRVGAEGYTF.

The chain combines TRBV30 with TRBJ2-6, with a weak D call TRBD1 (6 bases). V was trimmed by 8 bases and J by 3 bases, leaving 17 bases between them. CDR3 length: 15 amino acids. The germline gives CDR1 GTSNPN, CDR2 SVGIG (reference sequence). The CDR3 DNA is TGTGCCCGCACGCCAGGGGCAGGTGGGGCCAACGTCCTGACTTTC. It codes for CARTPGAGGANVLTF. The whole variable domain, remainder taken from reference TRBV30 and TRBJ2-6, is SQTIHQWPATLVQPVGSPLSLECTVEGTSNPNLYWYRQAAGRGLQLLFYSVGIGQISSEVPQNLSASRPQDRQFILSSKKLLLSDSGFYLCARTPGAGGANVLTFGAGSRLTVL.

The gene calls are TRBV18 and TRBJ2-5; D is unresolved. The V gene's germline CDR1 is KGHSH and CDR2 LQKENI. There are 12 residues in the CDR3. The V and J ends lost 5 bases and 0 bases respectively, with 4 bases between them. In DNA form, the CDR3 reads TGTGCCAGCTCAGAGTACCAAGAGACCCAGTACTTC. This codes for CASSEYQETQYF.

The chain recombines TRBV7-3 with TRBJ2-1, with 12 bases that match TRBD2. Germline V lookup: CDR1 SGHTA, CDR2 FQGTGA. With V trimmed by 5 bases and J by 8 bases, 7 bases remained unmatched. The CDR3 has 15 residues. The CDR3 sequence is CASSQGLAGSDEQFF. In DNA form, the CDR3 reads TGTGCCAGCAGCCAAGGACTAGCGGGGTCTGATGAGCAGTTCTTC.

This chain uses TRBV18 with TRBJ1-6, with a weak D call TRBD1 (5 bases). There are 17 residues in the CDR3. V lost 1 base to trimming and J lost 7 bases, with 17 bases between them. Per the germline V gene, CDR1 is KGHSH and CDR2 is LQKENI. CDR3 sequence (DNA): TGTGCCAGCTCACCACGGGCTTCGTCGGGGGAAAATTCACCCCTCCACTTT. This encodes CASSPRASSGENSPLHF.

The chain combines TRBV6-1 with TRBJ2-7; 7 positions match TRBD2. Losses at the gene ends were 7 bases for V and 2 bases for J; bases not matched to a gene: 11. Germline V CDR1 and CDR2: MNHNS, SASEGT. This CDR3 region has 15 residues. CDR3 sequence: CASTTRGTGAYEQYV. The CDR3 bases are TGTGCCAGCACCACGCGGGGGACTGGGGCCTACGAGCAGTACGTC.

Of note for this clone: One end of the junction varies from germline; a read error may be responsible. V gene TRBV15 combines with J gene TRBJ2-2; possibly TRBD1 or TRBD2 for D (5 bases each). The CDR3 covers 16 residues. CDR1 is LNHNV and CDR2 is YYDKDF in the germline V gene (reference sequence). The CDR3: CATSREGQGATGELFF. The DNA of the CDR3 is TGTGCCACCAGCCGAGAGGGGCAGGGCGCAACCGGGGAGCTGTTTTTT. The whole variable domain, filled in from reference TRBV15 and TRBJ2-2, reads DAMVIQNPRYQVTQFGKPVTLSCSQTLNHNVMYWYQQKSSQAPKLLFHYYDKDFNNEADTPDNFQSRRPNTSFCFLDIRSPGLGDTAMYLCATSREGQGATGELFFGEGSRLTVL.